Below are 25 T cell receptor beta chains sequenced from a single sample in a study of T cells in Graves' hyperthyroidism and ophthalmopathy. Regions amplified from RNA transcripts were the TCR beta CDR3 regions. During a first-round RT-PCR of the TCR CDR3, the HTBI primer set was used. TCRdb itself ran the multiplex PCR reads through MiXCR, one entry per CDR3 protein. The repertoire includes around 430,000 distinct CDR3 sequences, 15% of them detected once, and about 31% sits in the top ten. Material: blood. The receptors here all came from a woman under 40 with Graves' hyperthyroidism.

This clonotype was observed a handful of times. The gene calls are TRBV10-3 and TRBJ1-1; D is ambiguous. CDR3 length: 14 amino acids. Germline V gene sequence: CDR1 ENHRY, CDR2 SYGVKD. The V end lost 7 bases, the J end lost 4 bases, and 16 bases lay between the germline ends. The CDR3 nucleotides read TGTGCCATCACCAATGACATAAGGGTCACTGAAGCTTTCTTT. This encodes CAITNDIRVTEAFF.

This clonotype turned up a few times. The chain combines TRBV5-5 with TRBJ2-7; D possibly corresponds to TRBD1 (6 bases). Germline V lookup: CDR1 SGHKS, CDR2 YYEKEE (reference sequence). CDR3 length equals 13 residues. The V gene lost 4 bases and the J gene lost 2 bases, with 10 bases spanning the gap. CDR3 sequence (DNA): TGTGCCAGCAGCGTCCGGGACACCTACGAGCAGTACTTC. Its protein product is CASSVRDTYEQYF.

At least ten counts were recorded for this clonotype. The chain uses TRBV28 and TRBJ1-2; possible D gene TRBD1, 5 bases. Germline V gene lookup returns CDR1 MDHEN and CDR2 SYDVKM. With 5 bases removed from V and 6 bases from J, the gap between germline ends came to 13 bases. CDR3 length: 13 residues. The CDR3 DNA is TGTGCCAGCAGTGACTACGGACAAAATGGCTACACCTTC. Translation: CASSDYGQNGYTF.

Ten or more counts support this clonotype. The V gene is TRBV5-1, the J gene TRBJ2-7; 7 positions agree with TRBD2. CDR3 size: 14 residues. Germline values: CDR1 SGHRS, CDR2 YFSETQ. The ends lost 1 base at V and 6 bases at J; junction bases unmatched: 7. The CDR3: CASSLYWEGGEQYF. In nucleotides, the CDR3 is TGCGCCAGCAGCTTGTACTGGGAGGGCGGCGAGCAGTACTTC.

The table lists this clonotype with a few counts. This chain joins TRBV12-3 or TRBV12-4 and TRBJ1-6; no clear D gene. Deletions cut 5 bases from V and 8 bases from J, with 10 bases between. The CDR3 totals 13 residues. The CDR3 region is CASSTDPYSPLHF. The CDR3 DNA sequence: TGTGCCAGCAGTACCGATCCCTATTCACCCCTCCACTTT.

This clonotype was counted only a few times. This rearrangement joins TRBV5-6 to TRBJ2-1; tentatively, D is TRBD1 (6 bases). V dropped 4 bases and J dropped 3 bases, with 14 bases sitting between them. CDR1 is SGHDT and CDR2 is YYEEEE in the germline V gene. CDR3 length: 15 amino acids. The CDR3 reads CASSTGQSFYNEQFF. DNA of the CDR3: TGTGCCAGCAGCACCGGACAGTCCTTCTACAATGAGCAGTTCTTC.

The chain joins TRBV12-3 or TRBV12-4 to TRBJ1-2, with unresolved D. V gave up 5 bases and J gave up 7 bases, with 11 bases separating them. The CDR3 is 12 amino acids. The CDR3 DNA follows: TGTGCCAGCAGTCCCGAGGGTAGTGGCTACACCTTC. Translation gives CASSPEGSGYTF.

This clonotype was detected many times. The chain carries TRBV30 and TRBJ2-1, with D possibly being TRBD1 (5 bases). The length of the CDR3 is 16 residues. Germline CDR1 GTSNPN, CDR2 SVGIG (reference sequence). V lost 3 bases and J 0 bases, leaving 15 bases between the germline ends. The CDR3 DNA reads TGTGCCTGGAGCTCGAGAAACAGGTACTCCTACAATGAGCAGTTCTTC. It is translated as CAWSSRNRYSYNEQFF.

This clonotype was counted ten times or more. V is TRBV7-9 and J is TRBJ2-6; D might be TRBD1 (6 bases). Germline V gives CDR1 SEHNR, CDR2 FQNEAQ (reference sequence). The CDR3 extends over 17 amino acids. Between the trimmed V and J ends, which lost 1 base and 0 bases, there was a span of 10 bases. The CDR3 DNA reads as TGTGCCAGCAGCTTAGGGACAGTGCACTCTGGGGCCAACGTCCTGACTTTC. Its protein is CASSLGTVHSGANVLTF.

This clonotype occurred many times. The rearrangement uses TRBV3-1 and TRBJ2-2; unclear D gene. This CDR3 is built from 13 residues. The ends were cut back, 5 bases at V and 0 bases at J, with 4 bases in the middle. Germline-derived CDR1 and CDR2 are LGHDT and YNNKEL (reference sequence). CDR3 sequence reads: CASSISNTGELFF. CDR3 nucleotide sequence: TGTGCCAGCAGCATCTCGAACACCGGGGAGCTGTTTTTT.

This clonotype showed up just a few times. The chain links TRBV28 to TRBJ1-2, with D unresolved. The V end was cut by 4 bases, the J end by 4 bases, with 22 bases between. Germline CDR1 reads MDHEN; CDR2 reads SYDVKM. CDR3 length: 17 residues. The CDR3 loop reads CASSSTFTAVGSYGYTF. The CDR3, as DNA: TGTGCCAGCAGTTCTACCTTTACGGCTGTAGGGTCCTATGGCTACACCTTC.

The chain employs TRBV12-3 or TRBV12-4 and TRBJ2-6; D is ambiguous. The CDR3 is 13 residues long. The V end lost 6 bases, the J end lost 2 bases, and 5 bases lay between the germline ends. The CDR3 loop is CASRSTGANVLTF. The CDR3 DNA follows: TGTGCCAGCAGGTCGACTGGGGCCAACGTCCTGACTTTC.

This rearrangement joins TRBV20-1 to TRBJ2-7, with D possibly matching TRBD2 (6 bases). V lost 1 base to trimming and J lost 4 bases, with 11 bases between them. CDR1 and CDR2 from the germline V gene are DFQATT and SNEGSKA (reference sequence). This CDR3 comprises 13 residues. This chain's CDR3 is CSARAPSVYEQYF. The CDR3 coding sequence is TGCAGTGCTAGAGCCCCTAGCGTATACGAGCAGTACTTC.

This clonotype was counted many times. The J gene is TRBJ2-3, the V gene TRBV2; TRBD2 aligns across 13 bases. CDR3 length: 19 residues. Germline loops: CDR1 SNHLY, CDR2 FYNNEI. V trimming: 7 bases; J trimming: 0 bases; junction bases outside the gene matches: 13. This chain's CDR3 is CASNRPKTSGRESTDTQYF. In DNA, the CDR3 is TGTGCCAGCAACAGACCTAAAACTAGCGGGAGGGAGAGCACAGATACGCAGTATTTT.

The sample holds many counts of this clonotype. The DNA of the CDR3 is TGTGCCTGGGGGATAAACAGAAACACTGAAGCTTTCTTT. Encoded protein: CAWGINRNTEAFF. The chain employs TRBV30 and TRBJ1-1; D is unresolved. Trimming stripped 5 bases from V and 2 bases from J, with 12 bases between. The CDR3 spans 13 residues. From germline, CDR1 is GTSNPN and CDR2 SVGIG (reference sequence).

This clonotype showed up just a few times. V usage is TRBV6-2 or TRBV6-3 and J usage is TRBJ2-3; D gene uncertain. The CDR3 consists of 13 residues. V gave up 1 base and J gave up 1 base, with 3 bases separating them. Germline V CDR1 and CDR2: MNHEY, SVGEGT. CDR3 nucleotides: TGTGCCAGCAGTTACTTTGGCACAGATACGCAGTATTTT. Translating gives CASSYFGTDTQYF.

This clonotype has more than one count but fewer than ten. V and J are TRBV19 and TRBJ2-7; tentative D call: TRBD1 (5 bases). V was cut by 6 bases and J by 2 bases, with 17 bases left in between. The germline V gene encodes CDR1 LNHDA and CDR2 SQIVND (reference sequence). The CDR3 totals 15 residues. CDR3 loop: CASRPQGGKAYEQYF. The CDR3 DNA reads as TGTGCCAGTAGGCCCCAGGGTGGTAAGGCCTACGAGCAGTACTTC.

CDR3 protein: CASRGPDSWGWGYGYTF. The DNA of the CDR3 is TGTGCCAGCAGGGGGCCTGATTCTTGGGGCTGGGGCTATGGCTACACCTTC. The J gene is TRBJ1-2, the V gene TRBV11-2, with D possibly matching TRBD1 (5 bases). The CDR3 is made up of 17 amino acids. CDR1 SGHAT and CDR2 FQNNGV come from the germline V gene. Trimming removed 6 bases at V and 4 bases at J, with 24 bases between.

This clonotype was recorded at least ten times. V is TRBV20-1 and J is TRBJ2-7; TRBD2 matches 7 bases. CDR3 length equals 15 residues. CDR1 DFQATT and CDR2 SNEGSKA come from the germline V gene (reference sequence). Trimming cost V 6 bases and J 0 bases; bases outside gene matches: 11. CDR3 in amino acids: CSAHGGGRLSYEQYF. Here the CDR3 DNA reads TGCAGTGCGCACGGTGGCGGGAGACTCTCCTACGAGCAGTACTTC.

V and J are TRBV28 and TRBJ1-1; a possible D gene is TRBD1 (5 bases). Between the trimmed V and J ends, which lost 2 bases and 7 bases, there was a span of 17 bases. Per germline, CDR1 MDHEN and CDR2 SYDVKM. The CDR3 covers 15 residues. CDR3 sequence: CASSLGAAPGGEAFF. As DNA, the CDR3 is TGTGCCAGCAGTTTAGGGGCGGCGCCCGGCGGTGAAGCTTTCTTT.

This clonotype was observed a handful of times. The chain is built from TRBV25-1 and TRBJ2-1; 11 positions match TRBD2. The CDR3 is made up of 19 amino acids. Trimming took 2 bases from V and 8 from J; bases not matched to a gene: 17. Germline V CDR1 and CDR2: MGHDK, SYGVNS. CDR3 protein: CASSERGVAGGPGVYEQFF. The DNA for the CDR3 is TGTGCCAGCAGTGAACGGGGGGTAGCGGGAGGGCCAGGTGTCTATGAGCAGTTCTTC.

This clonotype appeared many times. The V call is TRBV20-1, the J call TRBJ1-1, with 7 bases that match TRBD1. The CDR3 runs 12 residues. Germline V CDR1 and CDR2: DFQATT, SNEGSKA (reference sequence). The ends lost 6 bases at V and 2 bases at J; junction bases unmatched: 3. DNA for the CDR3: TGCAGTGCCGCAGGGGGTAACACTGAAGCTTTCTTT. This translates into CSAAGGNTEAFF.

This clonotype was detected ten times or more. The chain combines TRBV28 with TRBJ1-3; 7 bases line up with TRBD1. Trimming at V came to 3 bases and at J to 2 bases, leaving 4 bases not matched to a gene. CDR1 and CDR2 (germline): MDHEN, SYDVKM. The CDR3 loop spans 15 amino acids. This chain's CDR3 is CASSFMTGTGNTIYF. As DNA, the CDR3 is TGTGCCAGCAGTTTTATGACAGGGACTGGAAACACCATATATTTT. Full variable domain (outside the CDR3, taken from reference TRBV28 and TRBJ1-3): DVKVTQSSRYLVKRTGEKVFLECVQDMDHENMFWYRQDPGLGLRLIYFSYDVKMKEKGDIPEGYSVSREKKERFSLILESASTNQTSMYLCASSFMTGTGNTIYFGEGSWLTVV.

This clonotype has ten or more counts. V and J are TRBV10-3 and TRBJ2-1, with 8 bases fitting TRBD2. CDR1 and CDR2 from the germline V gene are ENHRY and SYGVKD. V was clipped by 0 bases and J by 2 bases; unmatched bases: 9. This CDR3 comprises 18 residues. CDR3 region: CAISESGGSGRTYNEQFF. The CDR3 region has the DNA TGTGCCATCAGTGAGTCAGGGGGAAGCGGGAGAACCTACAATGAGCAGTTCTTC.

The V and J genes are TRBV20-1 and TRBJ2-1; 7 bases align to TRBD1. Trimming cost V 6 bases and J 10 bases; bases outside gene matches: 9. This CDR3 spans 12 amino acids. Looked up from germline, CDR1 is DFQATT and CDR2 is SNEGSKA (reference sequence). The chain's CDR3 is CSANRGTKEQFF. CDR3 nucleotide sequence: TGCAGTGCCAACAGGGGAACAAAAGAGCAGTTCTTC.